This T cell receptor (beta chain) was captured by sequencing in a study of cytomegalovirus exposure and HLA in healthy donors. As for the study in general: Clustering assigned about 80% of the 350 to 400 genotyped donors to the Caucasian-associated ancestry cluster. General study findings and limits: The study had only CMV serostatus as immune exposure information. Later on, a genetic analysis was performed. It linked a missense variant in DCLRE1C with V- and J-gene trimming of TCR beta.

Primers: 60 Vbeta forward and 13 Jbeta reverse. The table came from immunoSEQ multiplex PCR; TCRdb's copy has only in-frame clones and leaves some out. The sample lists 99,000 or so clones, under 85% occurring once. Trimming stripped 5 bases from V and 0 bases from J, with 7 bases between. The CDR3 is 13 residues long. Germline loops: CDR1 SEHNR, CDR2 FQNEAQ (reference sequence). A word on this clone: Antigen unknown.

This TCR was sampled from a young man in good health and CMV-seronegative. Sample: PBMCs. The chain uses TRBV7-9 and TRBJ1-1; D is unresolved. The CDR3 sequence: CASSLEMNTEAFF. The CDR3 DNA follows: TGTGCCAGCAGCCTTGAGATGAACACTGAAGCTTTCTTT.